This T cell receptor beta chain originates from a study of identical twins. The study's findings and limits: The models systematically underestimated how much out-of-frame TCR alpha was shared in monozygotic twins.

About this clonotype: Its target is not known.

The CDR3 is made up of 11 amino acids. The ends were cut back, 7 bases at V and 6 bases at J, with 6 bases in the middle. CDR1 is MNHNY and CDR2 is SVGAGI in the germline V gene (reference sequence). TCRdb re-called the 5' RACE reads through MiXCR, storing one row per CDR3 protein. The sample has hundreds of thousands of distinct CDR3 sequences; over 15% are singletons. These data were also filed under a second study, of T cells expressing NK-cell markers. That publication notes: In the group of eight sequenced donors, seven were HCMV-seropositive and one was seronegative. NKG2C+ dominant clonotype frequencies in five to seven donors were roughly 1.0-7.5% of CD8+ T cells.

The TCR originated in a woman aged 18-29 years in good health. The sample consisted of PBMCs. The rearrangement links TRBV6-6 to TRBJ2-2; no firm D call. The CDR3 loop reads CASKEAGELFF. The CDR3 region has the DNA TGTGCCAGCAAAGAGGCCGGGGAGCTGTTTTTT.